This T cell receptor beta chain is from a study of Graves' ophthalmopathy and Graves' hyperthyroidism. Study conclusions and caveats: Blood was where most expanded thyroid clonotypes above 0.001 frequency also turned up.

This CDR3 is 13 amino acids long. Trimming stripped 8 bases from V and 6 bases from J, with 13 bases between. The V gene's germline CDR1 is MGHDK and CDR2 SYGVNS. As regards this clonotype: Its antigen is unknown.

CDR3 regions of TCR beta were amplified from RNA transcripts. Scientists carried out first-round RT-PCR using HTBI primers and then a second-round multiplex PCR. TCRdb re-called the multiplex PCR reads with MiXCR, one entry per CDR3 protein. The sample contains roughly 700,000 distinct CDR3 sequences, around 40% of which appear only once. Exclusion criteria comprised other autoimmune diseases, uncontrolled infections, pregnancy or lactation in patients. Fresh peripheral blood (approximately 10 ml) yielded the PBMCs. The sequenced sample was peripheral blood. V usage is TRBV25-1 and J usage is TRBJ2-2, with no clear D. The sequence was obtained from an adult man with Graves' ophthalmopathy. The CDR3 sequence: CASQGVASGELFF. The CDR3 DNA reads as TGTGCCAGCCAAGGAGTAGCATCCGGGGAGCTGTTTTTT.